This T cell receptor (beta chain) stems from a study of response to subunit inactivated influenza vaccine. In TCRdb, the RT-PCR reads were re-called with MiXCR into one record per CDR3 protein. This sample has hundreds of thousands of distinct CDR3 sequences, with 11% to 15% found just once. Germline CDR1 is SGHAT and CDR2 is FQNNGV. The CDR3 spans 15 residues. V lost 5 bases to trimming and J lost 3 bases; unmatched junction nucleotides: 8. The sample consisted of PBMCs from blood, taken roughly 15 days before vaccination. This sequence joins TRBV11-2 and TRBJ2-7, with 9 bases that match TRBD2. The receptor comes from a man between 50 and 59 years old who received an inactivated influenza vaccine. The CDR3 region is CASSPLSGRIYEQYF. Written as DNA, the CDR3 is TGTGCCAGCAGCCCCCTTAGCGGGAGAATCTACGAGCAGTACTTC.